These T cell receptor beta chains were read from a single sample in a study of T cell responses to AZD1222 COVID-19 vaccine. Repertoires were generated with immunoSEQ multiplex PCR, while TCRdb's copy carries only in-frame clones and drops some. Found here are 150,000 or so clones, 90% of them singletons; the top ten hold roughly 1.6%. This specimen consisted of peripheral blood, obtained on day 0 of AZD1222 vaccination. These receptors all stem from an adult in good health. The CDR3 runs from the conserved cysteine through the conserved F or W. The D gene is left open where the match is weak. Size values are once, few and many counts, or a class for expanded clones, and some rows have none.

.,TRBV24-1,TRBJ2-1,TRBD1,TGTGCCACCAGCTCCCCACAGGGGGTCAGAAGCTCCTACAATGAGCAGTTCTTC,CATSSPQGVRSSYNEQFF
.,TRBV2,TRBJ2-7,TRBD1,TGTGCCAGCAGTGTACAGGGGGCGAGTCTAAACGAGCAGTACTTC,CASSVQGASLNEQYF
once,TRBV28,TRBJ1-2,.,TGTGCCAGCGTCCAGGACACCTATGGCTACACCTTC,CASVQDTYGYTF
.,TRBV10-1,TRBJ1-1,.,TGCGCCAGCAGTGAACAGCCCAACACTGAAGCTTTCTTT,CASSEQPNTEAFF
.,TRBV6-5,TRBJ1-5,TRBD1,TGTGCCAGCAGAAGACAGGGGGCGAGCAATCAGCCCCAGCATTTT,CASRRQGASNQPQHF
.,TRBV14,TRBJ2-1,.,TGTGCCAGCAGCCAAGTAGTAGGGGGTGGCTACAATGAGCAGTTCTTC,CASSQVVGGGYNEQFF
.,TRBV18,TRBJ2-1,TRBD1,TGTGCCAGCTCAGCACAGGGGCCTTCCTACAATGAGCAGTTCTTC,CASSAQGPSYNEQFF
.,TRBV5-8,TRBJ1-2,TRBD1,TGTGCCAGCAGCTTGAACAGGGGAGGGTATGGCTACACCTTC,CASSLNRGGYGYTF
.,TRBV9,TRBJ2-5,.,TGTGCCAGCAGCGTAGGGGGGACTCAAGAGACCCAGTACTTC,CASSVGGTQETQYF
.,TRBV28,TRBJ2-3,TRBD2,TGTGCCAGCAGTTTCGCGGGGGGGCTCCCAGATACGCAGTATTTT,CASSFAGGLPDTQYF
.,TRBV6-6,TRBJ1-4,.,TGTGCCAGCAGATCCCGGGACTGGGGGGAAAAACTGTTTTTT,CASRSRDWGEKLFF
.,TRBV2,TRBJ1-6,.,TGTGCCAGCGGGTTGACAGAAAATTCACCCCTCCACTTT,CASGLTENSPLHF
.,TRBV10-2,TRBJ2-5,.,TGCGCCAGCAGGATGGGAAGTTGGGAGACCCAGTACTTC,CASRMGSWETQYF
once,TRBV19,TRBJ1-2,TRBD1,TGTGCCAGTAGTATAGATCGTGTAACAGGGGGGATCTACACCTTC,CASSIDRVTGGIYTF
.,TRBV7-8,TRBJ1-3,.,TGTGCCAGCAGTTCTTACGGAAACACCATATATTTT,CASSSYGNTIYF